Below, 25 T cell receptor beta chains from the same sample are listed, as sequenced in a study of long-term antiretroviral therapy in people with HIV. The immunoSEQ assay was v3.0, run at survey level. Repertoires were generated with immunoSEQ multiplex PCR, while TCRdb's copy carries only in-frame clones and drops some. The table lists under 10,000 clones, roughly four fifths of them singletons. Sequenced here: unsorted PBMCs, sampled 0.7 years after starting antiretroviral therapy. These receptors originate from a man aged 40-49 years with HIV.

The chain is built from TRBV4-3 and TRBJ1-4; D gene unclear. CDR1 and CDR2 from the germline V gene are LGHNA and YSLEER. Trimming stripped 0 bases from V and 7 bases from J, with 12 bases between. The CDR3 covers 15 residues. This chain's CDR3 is CASSQDIRRGEKLFF. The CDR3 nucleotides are TGCGCCAGCAGCCAAGATATCCGCCGGGGTGAAAAACTGTTTTTT.

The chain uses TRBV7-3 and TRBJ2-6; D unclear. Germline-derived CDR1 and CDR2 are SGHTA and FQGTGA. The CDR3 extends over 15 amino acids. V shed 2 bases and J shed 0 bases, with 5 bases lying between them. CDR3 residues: CASSLRVSGANVLTF. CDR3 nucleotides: TGTGCCAGCAGCTTACGGGTCTCTGGGGCCAACGTCCTGACTTTC.

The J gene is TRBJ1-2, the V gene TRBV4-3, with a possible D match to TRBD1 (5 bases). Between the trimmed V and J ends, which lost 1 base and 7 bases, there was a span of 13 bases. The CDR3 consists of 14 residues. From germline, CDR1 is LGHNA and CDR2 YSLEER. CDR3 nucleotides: TGCGCCAGCAGCCAAGTCGGGGAGGGGAGTGGCTACACCTTC. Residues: CASSQVGEGSGYTF.

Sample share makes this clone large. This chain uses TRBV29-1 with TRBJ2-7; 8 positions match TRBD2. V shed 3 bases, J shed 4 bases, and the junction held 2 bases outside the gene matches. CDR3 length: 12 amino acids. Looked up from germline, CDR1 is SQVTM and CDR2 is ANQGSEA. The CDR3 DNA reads TGCAGCGTTGAGAGCGGGAGTTACGAGCAGTACTTC. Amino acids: CSVESGSYEQYF.

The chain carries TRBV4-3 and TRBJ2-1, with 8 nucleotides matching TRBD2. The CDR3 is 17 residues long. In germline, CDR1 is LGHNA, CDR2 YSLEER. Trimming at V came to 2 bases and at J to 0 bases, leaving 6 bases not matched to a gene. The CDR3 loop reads CASSQNRAGASYNEQFF. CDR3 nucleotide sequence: TGCGCCAGCAGCCAAAACCGAGCGGGAGCCTCCTACAATGAGCAGTTCTTC.

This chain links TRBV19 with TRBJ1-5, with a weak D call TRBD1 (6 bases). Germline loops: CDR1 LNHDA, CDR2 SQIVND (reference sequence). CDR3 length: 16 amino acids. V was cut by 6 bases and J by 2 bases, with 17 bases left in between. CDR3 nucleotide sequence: TGTGCCAGTAGACACGGAGGGGGAATCGGCAATCAGCCCCAGCATTTT. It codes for CASRHGGGIGNQPQHF.

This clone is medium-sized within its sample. This chain's CDR3 is CASSLVEGAHQPQHF. The CDR3, as DNA: TGTGCCAGCAGCTTAGTCGAAGGAGCCCATCAGCCCCAGCATTTT. The chain recombines TRBV7-9 with TRBJ1-5; no definite D call. V was pared by 1 base and J by 5 bases, with 12 bases between. There are 15 residues in the CDR3. CDR1 and CDR2 from the germline V gene are SEHNR and FQNEAQ (reference sequence). Full variable domain (missing parts from reference TRBV7-9 and TRBJ1-5): DTGVSQNPRHKITKRGQNVTFRCDPISEHNRLYWYRQTLGQGPEFLTYFQNEAQLEKSRLLSDRFSAERPKGSFSTLEIQRTEQGDSAMYLCASSLVEGAHQPQHFGDGTRLSIL.

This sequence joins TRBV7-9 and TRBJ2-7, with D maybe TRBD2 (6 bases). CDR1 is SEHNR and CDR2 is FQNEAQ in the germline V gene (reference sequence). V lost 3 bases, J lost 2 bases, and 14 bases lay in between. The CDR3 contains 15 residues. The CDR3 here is CASSFLGGFTYEQYF. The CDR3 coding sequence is TGTGCCAGCAGCTTTCTGGGAGGCTTCACCTACGAGCAGTACTTC. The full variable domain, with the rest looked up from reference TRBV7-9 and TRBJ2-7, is DTGVSQNPRHKITKRGQNVTFRCDPISEHNRLYWYRQTLGQGPEFLTYFQNEAQLEKSRLLSDRFSAERPKGSFSTLEIQRTEQGDSAMYLCASSFLGGFTYEQYFGPGTRLTVT.

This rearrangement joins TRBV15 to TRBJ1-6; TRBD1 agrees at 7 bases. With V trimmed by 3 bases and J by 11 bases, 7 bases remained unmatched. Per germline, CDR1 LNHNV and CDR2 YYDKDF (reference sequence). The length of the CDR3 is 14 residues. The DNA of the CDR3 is TGTGCCACCAGCAGCGGGACAGACAAAGCACCCCTCCACTTT. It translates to CATSSGTDKAPLHF.

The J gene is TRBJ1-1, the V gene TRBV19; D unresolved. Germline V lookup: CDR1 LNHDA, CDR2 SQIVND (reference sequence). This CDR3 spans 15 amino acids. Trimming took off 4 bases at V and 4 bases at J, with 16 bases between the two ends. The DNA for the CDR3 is TGTGCCAGTAGTAAGCCCTCTGGTGGGCGCACTGAAGCTTTCTTT. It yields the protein CASSKPSGGRTEAFF.

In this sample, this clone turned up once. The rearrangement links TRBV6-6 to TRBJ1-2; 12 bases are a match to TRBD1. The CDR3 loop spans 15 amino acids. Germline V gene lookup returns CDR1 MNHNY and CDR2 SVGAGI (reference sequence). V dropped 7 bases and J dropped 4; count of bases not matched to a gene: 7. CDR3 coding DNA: TGTGCCAGCAACCGGGACAGGGGGCAGGCCTATGGCTACACCTTC. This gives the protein CASNRDRGQAYGYTF.

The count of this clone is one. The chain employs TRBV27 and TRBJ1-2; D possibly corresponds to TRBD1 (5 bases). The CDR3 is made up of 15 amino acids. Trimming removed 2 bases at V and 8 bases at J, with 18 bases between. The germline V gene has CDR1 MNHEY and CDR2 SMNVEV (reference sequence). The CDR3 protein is CASSLVGRVLGGYTF. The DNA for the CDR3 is TGTGCCAGCAGTTTAGTGGGCAGGGTACTAGGGGGCTACACCTTC.

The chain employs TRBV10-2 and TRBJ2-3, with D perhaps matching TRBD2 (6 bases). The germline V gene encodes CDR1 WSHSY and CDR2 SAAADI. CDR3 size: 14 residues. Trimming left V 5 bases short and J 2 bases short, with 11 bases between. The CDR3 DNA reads TGCGCCAGCAGTCCGGGACTCGACACAGATACGCAGTATTTT. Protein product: CASSPGLDTDTQYF.

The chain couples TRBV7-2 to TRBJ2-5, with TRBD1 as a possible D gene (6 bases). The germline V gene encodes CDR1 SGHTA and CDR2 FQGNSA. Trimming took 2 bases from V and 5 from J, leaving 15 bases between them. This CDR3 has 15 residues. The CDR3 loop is CASSLHGQPGETQYF. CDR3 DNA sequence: TGTGCCAGCAGCTTACATGGACAGCCTGGGGAGACCCAGTACTTC.

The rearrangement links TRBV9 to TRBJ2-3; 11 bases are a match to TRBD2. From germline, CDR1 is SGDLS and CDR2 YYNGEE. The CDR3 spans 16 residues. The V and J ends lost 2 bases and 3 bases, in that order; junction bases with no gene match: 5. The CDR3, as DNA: TGTGCCAGCAGCGTCCCTTTAGCGGGAGGGACAGATACGCAGTATTTT. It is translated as CASSVPLAGGTDTQYF.

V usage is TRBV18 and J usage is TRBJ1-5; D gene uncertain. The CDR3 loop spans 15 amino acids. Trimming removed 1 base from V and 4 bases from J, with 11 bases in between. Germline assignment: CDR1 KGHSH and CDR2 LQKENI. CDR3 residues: CASSPLEGENQPQHF. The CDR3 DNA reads TGTGCCAGCTCACCACTAGAGGGTGAAAATCAGCCCCAGCATTTT.

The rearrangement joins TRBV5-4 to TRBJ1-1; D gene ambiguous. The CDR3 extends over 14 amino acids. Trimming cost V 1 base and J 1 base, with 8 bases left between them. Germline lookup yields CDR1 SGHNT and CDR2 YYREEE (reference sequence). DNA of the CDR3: TGTGCCAGCAGCTTGAATCGGCAGAACACTGAAGCTTTCTTT. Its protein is CASSLNRQNTEAFF.

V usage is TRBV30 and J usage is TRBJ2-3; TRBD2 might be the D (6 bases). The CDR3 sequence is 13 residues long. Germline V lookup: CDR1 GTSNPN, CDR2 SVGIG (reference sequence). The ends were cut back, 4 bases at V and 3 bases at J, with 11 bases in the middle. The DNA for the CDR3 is TGTGCCTGGACGGGACTTGGGACAGATACGCAGTATTTT. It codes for CAWTGLGTDTQYF.

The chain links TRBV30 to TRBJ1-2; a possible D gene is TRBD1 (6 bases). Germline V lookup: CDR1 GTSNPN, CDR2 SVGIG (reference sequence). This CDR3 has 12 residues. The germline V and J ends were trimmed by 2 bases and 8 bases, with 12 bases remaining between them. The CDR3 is CAWSPGGRGYTF. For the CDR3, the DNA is TGTGCCTGGAGTCCGGGGGGCCGGGGCTACACCTTC.

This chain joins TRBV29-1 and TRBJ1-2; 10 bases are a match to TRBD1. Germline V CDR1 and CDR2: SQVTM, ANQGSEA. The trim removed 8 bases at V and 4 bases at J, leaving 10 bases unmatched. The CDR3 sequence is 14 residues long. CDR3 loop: CSISGTGVVYGYTF. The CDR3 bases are TGCAGCATTTCCGGGACAGGGGTAGTCTATGGCTACACCTTC.

The CDR3 nucleotides are TGTGCCAGCAGCCCCGGGAGGTCTAGGTCCTACAATGAGCAGTTCTTC. It is translated as CASSPGRSRSYNEQFF. The chain employs TRBV2 and TRBJ2-1, with 7 bases aligning to TRBD2. V gave up 6 bases and J gave up 1 base; unmatched junction bases: 9. The CDR3 spans 16 residues. The V gene's germline CDR1 is SNHLY and CDR2 FYNNEI.

CDR3 in amino acids: CASSRMGQGTYEQYF. Here the CDR3 DNA reads TGTGCCAGCAGTCGGATGGGACAGGGGACCTACGAGCAGTACTTC. V gene TRBV6-5 combines with J gene TRBJ2-7; 10 bases line up with TRBD1. This CDR3 comprises 15 residues. V shed 5 bases and J 2 bases; nucleotides not matched to a gene: 6. Germline CDR1 is MNHEY and CDR2 is SVGAGI.

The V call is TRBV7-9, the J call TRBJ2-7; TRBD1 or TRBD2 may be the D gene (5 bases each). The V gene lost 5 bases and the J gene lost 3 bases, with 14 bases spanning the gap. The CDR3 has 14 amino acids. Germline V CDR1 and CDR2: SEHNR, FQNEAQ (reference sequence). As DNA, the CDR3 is TGTGCCAGCAGCCCGAGGGGACCGTTCTACGAGCAGTACTTC. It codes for CASSPRGPFYEQYF.

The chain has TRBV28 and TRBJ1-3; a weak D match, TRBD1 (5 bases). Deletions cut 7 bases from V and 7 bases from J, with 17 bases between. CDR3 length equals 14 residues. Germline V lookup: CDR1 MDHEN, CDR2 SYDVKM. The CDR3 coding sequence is TGTGCCAGCACCAATCAGGGTATGTGGAACACCATATATTTT. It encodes CASTNQGMWNTIYF.

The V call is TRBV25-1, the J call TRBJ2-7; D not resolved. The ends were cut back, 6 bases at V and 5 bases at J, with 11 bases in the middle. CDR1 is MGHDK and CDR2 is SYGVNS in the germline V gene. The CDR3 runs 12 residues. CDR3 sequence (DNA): TGTGCCAGCAGCTTCGGAACAAACGAGCAGTACTTC. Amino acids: CASSFGTNEQYF.